What follows are 25 T cell receptor beta chains derived from one specimen sequenced in a study of blood T cell repertoires in COVID-19. Assay: immunoSEQ multiplex PCR; the TCRdb copy retains only in-frame clones and omits some. There are approximately 490,000 clones in the sample; approximately 86% occur only once, and roughly 8% lies in the top ten. Sequenced: PBMCs or T cells enriched from blood (not recorded which). The receptor set was obtained from a woman aged 60 to 75 who had recovered from COVID-19.

V gene TRBV2 combines with J gene TRBJ2-7, with D tentatively TRBD1 (6 bases). V gave up 0 bases and J gave up 2 bases, with 14 bases separating them. The CDR3 runs to 16 residues. Germline V gene data show CDR1 as SNHLY and CDR2 as FYNNEI. The chain's CDR3 is CASSEAHGTLTYEQYV. CDR3 sequence (DNA): TGTGCCAGCAGTGAAGCACACGGGACACTTACCTACGAGCAGTACGTC.

This rearrangement joins TRBV27 to TRBJ2-3; 8 bases fit TRBD1. The germline V gene has CDR1 MNHEY and CDR2 SMNVEV (reference sequence). V trimming: 6 bases; J trimming: 2 bases; junction bases outside the gene matches: 7. The CDR3 totals 15 residues. Here the CDR3 reads CASSYNRGTTDTQYF. For the CDR3, the DNA is TGTGCCAGCAGCTATAACAGGGGGACCACAGATACGCAGTATTTT.

This sequence joins TRBV19 and TRBJ2-2, with D possibly matching TRBD2 (5 bases). Trimming stripped 0 bases from V and 6 bases from J, with 11 bases between. The CDR3 is made up of 15 amino acids. CDR1 and CDR2 from the germline V gene are LNHDA and SQIVND (reference sequence). The CDR3 DNA follows: TGTGCCAGTAGTATAGAACTAGAGATAGCCGGGGAGCTGTTTTTT. Amino acids: CASSIELEIAGELFF.

The CDR3 bases are TGCGCCAGCAGCCAGGCCGGGACTAGCGGGGCCTATGAGCAGTTCTTC. This sequence encodes CASSQAGTSGAYEQFF. The chain combines TRBV4-1 with TRBJ2-1; 13 positions match TRBD2. CDR1 and CDR2 (germline): MGHRA, YSYEKL. V shed 3 bases and J 8 bases; nucleotides not matched to a gene: 7. The CDR3 runs 16 residues.

This chain connects TRBV3-1 (or the pseudogene TRBV3-2) to TRBJ2-1; D might be TRBD2 (6 bases). The germline gives CDR1 LGHDT, CDR2 YNNKEL (reference sequence). The CDR3 has 15 residues. Trimming removed 4 bases at V and 4 bases at J, with 14 bases between. CDR3 bases: TGTGCCAGCAGCCCAGGGAGGAGGATATACAATGAGCAGTTCTTC. It yields the protein CASSPGRRIYNEQFF.

The gene calls are TRBV5-1 and TRBJ2-2; D perhaps matches TRBD2 (5 bases). V was trimmed by 5 bases and J by 2 bases, leaving 10 bases between them. The CDR3 runs to 14 residues. Germline-derived CDR1 and CDR2 are SGHRS and YFSETQ. The CDR3 bases are TGCGCCAGCAGGACTATACTAAACACCGGGGAGCTGTTTTTT. Translating it yields CASRTILNTGELFF.

The chain uses TRBV7-2 and TRBJ2-3, with 16 bases matching TRBD2. Trimming took 3 bases from V and 2 from J; bases not matched to a gene: 8. The CDR3 length is 19 residues. The germline V gene encodes CDR1 SGHTA and CDR2 FQGNSA. The CDR3 DNA sequence: TGTGCCAGCAGCTTGACCCCGGGACTAGCGGGGGGGTTCACAGATACGCAGTATTTT. Translation: CASSLTPGLAGGFTDTQYF. Filled out from reference TRBV7-2 and TRBJ2-3, the complete variable domain reads GAGVSQSPSNKVTEKGKDVELRCDPISGHTALYWYRQSLGQGLEFLIYFQGNSAPDKSGLPSDRFSAERTGGSVSTLTIQRTQQEDSAVYLCASSLTPGLAGGFTDTQYFGPGTRLTVL.

V gene TRBV6-5 combines with J gene TRBJ2-3; 7 nucleotides line up with TRBD2. V lost 10 bases to trimming and J lost 13 bases; unmatched junction nucleotides: 11. This CDR3 comprises 11 residues. The V gene's germline CDR1 is MNHEY and CDR2 SVGAGI. CDR3 DNA: TGTGCCACCAAGGTATCGACTAGCAAGTATTTT. Its translation: CATKVSTSKYF.

CDR3 residues: CAISILGQGLYGYTF. The CDR3 coding sequence is TGTGCCATCAGTATTCTTGGACAGGGGCTCTATGGCTACACCTTC. The V and J genes are TRBV10-3 and TRBJ1-2; 9 bases agree with TRBD1. The germline CDR1 and CDR2 sequences are ENHRY and SYGVKD. After removal of 5 bases from V and 4 bases from J, the junction contained 8 bases not matched to a gene. The CDR3 covers 15 residues.

The genes are TRBV20-1 and TRBJ2-1; D uncertain. The CDR3 has 11 amino acids. Trimming shortened V by 2 bases and J by 9 bases, and 8 bases separated the two germline ends. Germline lookup yields CDR1 DFQATT and CDR2 SNEGSKA (reference sequence). DNA of the CDR3: TGCAGTGCTAGAACAGTCGGTGAGCAGTTCTTC. It encodes CSARTVGEQFF.

This sequence joins TRBV11-3 and TRBJ2-7, with 8 bases that match TRBD1. Germline CDR1 and CDR2: SGHNT and YENEEA. V lost 8 bases, J lost 6 bases, and 18 bases stayed unmatched. The CDR3 has 16 residues. The CDR3 DNA reads TGTGCCAGCCGCCAGTGGGGAGTGGGACAGGAAGGCGAGCAGTACTTC. It yields the protein CASRQWGVGQEGEQYF.

The chain is built from TRBV7-9 and TRBJ2-3, with no clear D. CDR1 and CDR2 (germline): SEHNR, FQNEAQ (reference sequence). The CDR3 is 15 residues long. V lost 3 bases to trimming and J lost 0 bases, with 10 bases between them. CDR3: CASSFYESSTDTQYF. The CDR3 DNA reads TGTGCCAGCAGCTTCTATGAGTCTAGCACAGATACGCAGTATTTT.

This chain links TRBV10-2 with TRBJ2-5, with D possibly being TRBD2 (5 bases). The V and J ends lost 2 bases and 4 bases respectively, with 14 bases between them. The length of the CDR3 is 15 residues. Looked up from germline, CDR1 is WSHSY and CDR2 is SAAADI. CDR3 region: CASSETLGLPETQYF. In DNA form, the CDR3 reads TGCGCCAGCAGTGAGACCTTAGGACTTCCAGAGACCCAGTACTTC.

The genes are TRBV5-6 and TRBJ1-6; 10 bases map to TRBD1. Germline values: CDR1 SGHDT, CDR2 YYEEEE. CDR3 size: 18 residues. J was trimmed by 10 bases and V by 3 bases; bases with no gene match: 16. CDR3 region: CASSSVTGQGWTWSPLHF. CDR3 sequence (DNA): TGTGCCAGCAGCTCGGTCACGGGACAGGGGTGGACTTGGTCACCCCTCCACTTT. The entire variable domain, with the rest obtained from reference TRBV5-6 and TRBJ1-6, is as follows: DAGVTQSPTHLIKTRGQQVTLRCSPKSGHDTVSWYQQALGQGPQFIFQYYEEEERQRGNFPDRFSGHQFPNYSSELNVNALLLGDSALYLCASSSVTGQGWTWSPLHFGNGTRLTVT.

This clone occurred a few times. The chain joins TRBV11-2 to TRBJ1-2, with 9 bases matching TRBD1. The germline V gene has CDR1 SGHAT and CDR2 FQNNGV. The ends lost 4 bases at V and 7 bases at J; junction bases unmatched: 4. The CDR3 spans 13 residues. CDR3 residues: CASSSQGALGYTF. The CDR3 DNA sequence: TGTGCCAGCAGCTCACAGGGGGCGCTTGGCTACACCTTC.

The chain employs TRBV28 and TRBJ2-7, with D perhaps TRBD2 (5 bases). Germline-derived CDR1 and CDR2 are MDHEN and SYDVKM. The V end lost 7 bases, the J end lost 1 base, and 8 bases lay between the germline ends. CDR3 size: 12 residues. CDR3: CASNSGSYEQYV. The DNA of the CDR3 is TGTGCCAGCAATTCGGGATCCTACGAGCAGTACGTC.

The rearrangement uses TRBV7-9 and TRBJ1-5, with D possibly matching TRBD1 (6 bases). CDR1 is SEHNR, CDR2 FQNEAQ, per germline (reference sequence). The CDR3 contains 11 residues. V was shortened by 6 bases and J by 12 bases, with 12 bases between the two germline ends. The CDR3 sequence is CASSSDSGQHF. Written as DNA, the CDR3 is TGTGCCAGCAGTTCGGACAGTGGCCAGCATTTT.

This rearrangement joins TRBV25-1 to TRBJ2-1; possibly TRBD1 for D (6 bases). Looked up from germline, CDR1 is MGHDK and CDR2 is SYGVNS. This CDR3 has 12 amino acids. Trimming shortened V by 6 bases and J by 6 bases, and 9 bases separated the two germline ends. The CDR3 is CASRIGGNEQFF. CDR3 in DNA: TGTGCCAGCAGGATAGGGGGCAATGAGCAGTTCTTC.

The CDR3 spells CASSEPAGNTGELFF. DNA for the CDR3: TGTGCCAGCAGTGAACCGGCAGGGAACACCGGGGAGCTGTTTTTT. The chain has TRBV6-1 and TRBJ2-2; D not resolved. Trimming shortened V by 2 bases and J by 1 base, and 8 bases separated the two germline ends. This CDR3 has 15 amino acids. CDR1 and CDR2 from the germline V gene are MNHNS and SASEGT.

The J gene is TRBJ2-3, the V gene TRBV30; possible D gene TRBD2, 6 bases. The CDR3 has 14 residues. V was pared by 1 base and J by 4 bases, with 12 bases between. Germline V gene lookup returns CDR1 GTSNPN and CDR2 SVGIG (reference sequence). This CDR3 reads CAWSDTSPADTQYF. For the CDR3, the DNA is TGTGCCTGGAGTGACACTAGCCCCGCAGATACGCAGTATTTT.

The chain recombines TRBV6-5 with TRBJ2-7, with D perhaps TRBD2 (6 bases). V lost 6 bases and J 4 bases, leaving 13 bases between the germline ends. The germline CDR1 and CDR2 sequences are MNHEY and SVGAGI. This CDR3 has 13 amino acids. The CDR3 here is CASSPRGKYEQYV. The CDR3 nucleotides read TGTGCCAGCAGCCCCCGGGGGAAATACGAGCAGTACGTC.

This clone was detected only once. V gene TRBV5-1 combines with J gene TRBJ2-1; 7 nucleotides agree with TRBD2. In germline, CDR1 is SGHRS, CDR2 YFSETQ. The CDR3 contains 18 residues. With 2 bases clipped from V and 4 bases from J, the junction kept 15 bases outside the gene matches. CDR3 loop: CASSFRRLAGVDYNEQFF. CDR3 sequence (DNA): TGCGCCAGCAGCTTTCGGAGGCTGGCGGGGGTCGATTACAATGAGCAGTTCTTC.

This chain links TRBV6-5 with TRBJ1-3, with D unresolved. CDR3 length equals 13 residues. The germline CDR1 and CDR2 sequences are MNHEY and SVGAGI. V was clipped by 0 bases and J by 4 bases, with 4 bases between them. DNA of the CDR3: TGTGCCAGCAGTTACTCGAGAGGAAACACCATATATTTT. This encodes CASSYSRGNTIYF.

The chain links TRBV7-9 to TRBJ1-2; TRBD1 aligns across 9 bases. V lost 0 bases, J lost 6 bases, and 5 bases stayed unmatched. The germline V gene encodes CDR1 SEHNR and CDR2 FQNEAQ (reference sequence). CDR3 length equals 15 residues. The CDR3 DNA sequence: TGTGCCAGCAGCTTAGCGCAAGGACAGGGGAATGGCTACACCTTC. Its translation: CASSLAQGQGNGYTF.

V usage is TRBV5-8 and J usage is TRBJ1-2; tentative D call: TRBD1 (6 bases). This CDR3 spans 12 amino acids. The ends were cut back, 5 bases at V and 4 bases at J, with 9 bases in the middle. Germline V gene data show CDR1 as SGHTS and CDR2 as YDEGEE. CDR3: CASRQGTYGYTF. The CDR3 DNA is TGTGCCAGCAGACAGGGTACCTATGGCTACACCTTC.